What follows are 31 T cell receptor beta chains derived from one specimen sequenced in a study of vaccination effects on CD4 cells after COVID-19. The antigens for these receptors are not known. Sequencing used immunoSEQ multiplex PCR; TCRdb keeps in-frame clones, though not all of them. The table records about 74,000 clones, 77% of them present only once. Scientists isolated CD4+ T cells after an approximately ten-day culture period ended. Sample: CD4+ T cells from PBMCs cultured without peptide, taken before COVID-19 vaccination. The origin of the receptors is a human donor who received a COVID-19 vaccine.

This rearrangement joins TRBV7-3 to TRBJ2-6; D not resolved. Trimming shortened V by 6 bases and J by 0 bases, and 3 bases separated the two germline ends. CDR3 length: 13 amino acids. Germline values: CDR1 SGHTA, CDR2 FQGTGA. CDR3 in DNA: TGTGCCAGCAGGAACTCTGGGGCCAACGTCCTGACTTTC. It specifies CASRNSGANVLTF.

V usage is TRBV5-4 and J usage is TRBJ1-2; D is ambiguous. Germline assignment: CDR1 SGHNT and CDR2 YYREEE (reference sequence). V was clipped by 0 bases and J by 1 base, with 10 bases between them. There are 15 residues in the CDR3. Here the CDR3 DNA reads TGTGCCAGCAGCTTGGCCGGCAGCCTTAACTATGGCTACACCTTC. This translates into CASSLAGSLNYGYTF.

The chain has TRBV6-4 and TRBJ2-4, with D perhaps matching TRBD2 (5 bases). Germline V lookup: CDR1 MRHNA, CDR2 SNTAGT. CDR3 length: 15 residues. V was pared by 10 bases and J by 3 bases, with 19 bases between. CDR3 residues: CATKPSSPFKNIQYF. Written as DNA, the CDR3 is TGTGCCACCAAACCTAGCTCCCCTTTCAAAAACATTCAGTACTTC.

The chain couples TRBV7-8 to TRBJ1-3; D is ambiguous. The CDR3 covers 12 residues. Trimming took 0 bases from V and 4 from J, leaving 1 base between them. The germline CDR1 and CDR2 sequences are SGHVS and FQNEAQ. CDR3 nucleotide sequence: TGTGCCAGCAGCTTAGCAGGAAACACCATATATTTT. This gives the protein CASSLAGNTIYF.

The rearrangement links TRBV6-5 to TRBJ2-2, with 9 bases that match TRBD2. CDR3 size: 14 residues. From germline, CDR1 is MNHEY and CDR2 SVGAGI. The ends lost 6 bases at V and 7 bases at J; junction bases unmatched: 6. CDR3 protein: CASRSGLAIGELFF. The CDR3 coding sequence is TGTGCCAGCAGGTCCGGACTAGCGATCGGGGAGCTGTTTTTT.

This clone was found a few times. The chain carries TRBV24-1 and TRBJ2-1, with TRBD2 matching over 9 bases. This CDR3 is built from 16 residues. V trimming: 1 base; J trimming: 6 bases; junction bases outside the gene matches: 6. The germline CDR1 and CDR2 sequences are KGHDR and SFDVKD. As DNA, the CDR3 is TGTGCCACCAGTGATTTAGGCGGGGGGGCCTCCAATGAGCAGTTCTTC. It translates to CATSDLGGGASNEQFF.

The chain is built from TRBV12-5 and TRBJ2-3; weak D call: TRBD2 (5 bases). The germline V and J ends were trimmed by 6 bases and 4 bases, with 8 bases remaining between them. The V gene's germline CDR1 is LGHNT and CDR2 FRNRAP. The CDR3 consists of 12 residues. This CDR3 is CASGLRADTQYF. In DNA form, the CDR3 reads TGTGCTAGTGGCCTGCGGGCAGATACGCAGTATTTT.

The rearrangement joins TRBV7-2 to TRBJ2-1; 13 nucleotides align to TRBD2. J lost 0 bases, V lost 5 bases, and 7 bases had no gene match. The CDR3 runs 18 residues. Germline CDR1 SGHTA, CDR2 FQGNSA. The CDR3 DNA follows: TGTGCCAGCAGCCTGGGACTAGCGGGGTCGAGCTCCTACAATGAGCAGTTCTTC. Encoded protein: CASSLGLAGSSSYNEQFF.

The J gene is TRBJ1-6, the V gene TRBV28; the D gene is possibly TRBD1 (5 bases). CDR3 length: 16 residues. V dropped 3 bases and J dropped 4 bases, with 13 bases sitting between them. Germline CDR1 is MDHEN and CDR2 is SYDVKM. The CDR3 is CASSLGQGTYNSPLHF. The CDR3 nucleotides are TGTGCCAGCAGTTTGGGTCAGGGAACATATAATTCACCCCTCCACTTT. Looking up the rest from reference TRBV28 and TRBJ1-6 gives the full variable domain: DVKVTQSSRYLVKRTGEKVFLECVQDMDHENMFWYRQDPGLGLRLIYFSYDVKMKEKGDIPEGYSVSREKKERFSLILESASTNQTSMYLCASSLGQGTYNSPLHFGNGTRLTVT.

This chain connects TRBV6-5 to TRBJ2-1; D ambiguous. There are 14 residues in the CDR3. The germline V and J ends were trimmed by 0 bases and 0 bases, with 3 bases remaining between them. Germline CDR1 and CDR2: MNHEY and SVGAGI. DNA for the CDR3: TGTGCCAGCAGTTACTCGAGCTCCTACAATGAGCAGTTCTTC. Protein sequence: CASSYSSSYNEQFF.

The chain couples TRBV6-5 to TRBJ2-6; unclear D gene. CDR1 and CDR2 from the germline V gene are MNHEY and SVGAGI. The ends were cut back, 2 bases at V and 4 bases at J, with 12 bases in the middle. The length of the CDR3 is 16 residues. The CDR3 nucleotides read TGTGCCAGCAGTTACGAAGTTTGGACCGGGGCCAACGTCCTGACTTTC. This codes for CASSYEVWTGANVLTF.

This sequence joins TRBV6-5 and TRBJ1-4; D ambiguous. This CDR3 region has 15 residues. The germline V gene has CDR1 MNHEY and CDR2 SVGAGI. The ends were cut back, 0 bases at V and 8 bases at J, with 13 bases in the middle. CDR3 nucleotide sequence: TGTGCCAGCAGTTACTCGAATCTCAGGAGGGAAAAACTGTTTTTT. Translating gives CASSYSNLRREKLFF.

The V call is TRBV30, the J call TRBJ1-1; 9 bases fit TRBD1. The germline gives CDR1 GTSNPN, CDR2 SVGIG (reference sequence). CDR3 length: 15 residues. Trimming cost V 1 base and J 4 bases; bases outside gene matches: 7. Here the CDR3 reads CAWSASRDRATEAFF. The CDR3 DNA is TGTGCCTGGAGTGCGTCCCGGGACAGGGCCACTGAAGCTTTCTTT.

The chain uses TRBV6-5 and TRBJ2-7; 8 bases line up with TRBD1. The CDR3 has 15 amino acids. From germline, CDR1 is MNHEY and CDR2 SVGAGI. Unmatched junction bases numbered 12, after V lost 5 bases and J lost 6 bases. The CDR3 here is CASSTFVAGGREQYV. CDR3 DNA: TGTGCCAGCAGTACTTTCGTAGCAGGGGGCCGCGAGCAGTACGTC.

In this sample, this clone turned up once. V and J are TRBV14 and TRBJ1-2; 7 bases fit TRBD1. Germline V CDR1 and CDR2: SGHDN, FVKESK. The CDR3 consists of 13 residues. J was trimmed by 6 bases and V by 5 bases; bases with no gene match: 6. DNA for the CDR3: TGTGCCAGCAGCTGGTCGACAGGGAATGGCTACACCTTC. Protein: CASSWSTGNGYTF. Together with reference TRBV14 and TRBJ1-2, the CDR3 gives the full variable domain: EAGVTQFPSHSVIEKGQTVTLRCDPISGHDNLYWYRRVMGKEIKFLLHFVKESKQDESGMPNNRFLAERTGGTYSTLKVQPAELEDSGVYFCASSWSTGNGYTFGSGTRLTVV.

This clone occurred once. This chain links TRBV3-1 (or the pseudogene TRBV3-2) with TRBJ2-1, with unresolved D. The CDR3 runs 15 residues. V was shortened by 2 bases and J by 6 bases, with 14 bases between the two germline ends. CDR1 LGHDT and CDR2 YNNKEL come from the germline V gene (reference sequence). CDR3 sequence: CASSQNGILPNEQFF. In DNA, the CDR3 is TGTGCCAGCAGCCAAAATGGCATACTGCCCAATGAGCAGTTCTTC.

The J gene is TRBJ1-2, the V gene TRBV6-5; D is uncertain. Germline-derived CDR1 and CDR2 are MNHEY and SVGAGI. This CDR3 has 13 amino acids. V shed 5 bases and J shed 4 bases, with 11 bases lying between them. DNA for the CDR3: TGTGCCAGCAGTCTCGACGAGGGCTATGGCTACACCTTC. Translation gives CASSLDEGYGYTF.

The chain combines TRBV18 with TRBJ2-1; 8 bases align to TRBD2. The CDR3 runs 15 residues. Germline CDR1 and CDR2: KGHSH and LQKENI. J lost 6 bases, V lost 4 bases, and 8 bases had no gene match. CDR3 residues: CASSLISGGGNEQFF. CDR3 in DNA: TGTGCCAGCTCACTTATAAGCGGGGGTGGCAATGAGCAGTTCTTC.

This sequence joins TRBV12-3 or TRBV12-4 and TRBJ1-1, with unresolved D. The CDR3 covers 13 residues. V shed 2 bases and J shed 3 bases, with 7 bases lying between them. The CDR3 DNA reads as TGTGCCAGCAGTTTACGGCAGTACACTGAAGCTTTCTTT. It specifies CASSLRQYTEAFF.

This clone was seen a few times. The rearrangement joins TRBV3-1 (or the pseudogene TRBV3-2) to TRBJ2-5; 13 bases align to TRBD2. Losses at the gene ends were 6 bases for V and 4 bases for J; bases not matched to a gene: 8. CDR3 length: 16 amino acids. Germline values: CDR1 LGHDT, CDR2 YNNKEL (reference sequence). CDR3 sequence (DNA): TGTGCCAGCAGTCTACTAGCGGGGGGGCTGCGAGAGACCCAGTACTTC. Its translation: CASSLLAGGLRETQYF.

This clone was detected a few times. The chain employs TRBV7-3 and TRBJ2-2; possible D gene TRBD1, 6 bases. This CDR3 has 17 residues. CDR1 and CDR2 (germline): SGHTA, FQGTGA. V lost 5 bases, J lost 0 bases, and 16 bases lay in between. CDR3 amino acids: CASSRYSRTANTGELFF. CDR3 sequence (DNA): TGTGCCAGCAGCCGATATTCCCGGACAGCGAACACCGGGGAGCTGTTTTTT.

The V call is TRBV6-6, the J call TRBJ1-6; D not resolved. Germline CDR1 is MNHNY and CDR2 is SVGAGI (reference sequence). CDR3 length: 14 residues. The V gene lost 7 bases and the J gene lost 7 bases, with 14 bases spanning the gap. Here the CDR3 DNA reads TGTGCCAGCAATACAGCAGCGGACAATTCACCCCTCCACTTT. It specifies CASNTAADNSPLHF.

The chain is built from TRBV9 and TRBJ2-1; 8 nucleotides match TRBD1. This CDR3 has 14 amino acids. J gave up 5 bases and V 3 bases, and 4 bases lay outside the gene matches. Germline V gene lookup returns CDR1 SGDLS and CDR2 YYNGEE. CDR3 loop: CASSAWTGNNEQFF. Written as DNA, the CDR3 is TGTGCCAGCAGCGCCTGGACAGGGAACAATGAGCAGTTCTTC.

This clone occurred a few times. This chain connects TRBV7-2 to TRBJ2-2; D could derive from TRBD1 or TRBD2 (6 bases each). The CDR3 runs 14 residues. In germline, CDR1 is SGHTA, CDR2 FQGNSA. V lost 1 base, J lost 5 bases, and 8 bases lay in between. The CDR3 region is CASSLVGGTGELFF. In DNA form, the CDR3 reads TGTGCCAGCAGCTTAGTAGGGGGGACCGGGGAGCTGTTTTTT.

The sample holds one count of this clone. V usage is TRBV19 and J usage is TRBJ2-1; the match to TRBD1 covers 8 bases. This CDR3 spans 15 amino acids. Germline loops: CDR1 LNHDA, CDR2 SQIVND (reference sequence). J was trimmed by 5 bases and V by 4 bases; bases with no gene match: 7. The CDR3 is CASSSGGQANNEQFF. As DNA, the CDR3 is TGTGCCAGTAGTAGTGGGGGACAGGCCAACAATGAGCAGTTCTTC.

The chain employs TRBV13 and TRBJ1-5; weak D call: TRBD1 (5 bases). There are 13 residues in the CDR3. Germline lookup yields CDR1 PRHDT and CDR2 FYEKMQ (reference sequence). Trimming took off 5 bases at V and 7 bases at J, with 12 bases between the two ends. DNA of the CDR3: TGTGCCAGCAGCCGGACCCGGGGGCAGCCCCAGCATTTT. Translation gives CASSRTRGQPQHF.

This clone has more than one count but fewer than ten. V is TRBV18 and J is TRBJ1-5; weak D call: TRBD1 (6 bases). Trimming removed 3 bases at V and 2 bases at J, with 17 bases between. The CDR3 is 17 residues long. CDR1 is KGHSH, CDR2 LQKENI, per germline. CDR3 nucleotide sequence: TGTGCCAGCTCACCGGACACAGGGTCCCCGGGCAATCAGCCCCAGCATTTT. Amino acids: CASSPDTGSPGNQPQHF.

The chain couples TRBV27 to TRBJ2-2, with 8 bases identical to TRBD1. The CDR3 is 16 amino acids. J was trimmed by 4 bases and V by 6 bases; bases with no gene match: 10. The germline V gene has CDR1 MNHEY and CDR2 SMNVEV (reference sequence). The CDR3 region is CASRGRQGPTTGELFF. CDR3 DNA sequence: TGTGCCAGCAGGGGCAGACAGGGGCCTACCACCGGGGAGCTGTTTTTT.

The chain links TRBV5-6 to TRBJ2-3; the D gene could be TRBD1 or TRBD2 (5 bases each). CDR1 is SGHDT, CDR2 YYEEEE, per germline. The CDR3 runs to 15 residues. V was shortened by 4 bases and J by 10 bases, with 22 bases between the two germline ends. CDR3 amino acids: CASSPTGTRVIAQYF. CDR3 bases: TGTGCCAGCAGCCCTACCGGGACCCGCGTGATTGCGCAGTATTTT. Full variable domain (remainder filled in from reference TRBV5-6 and TRBJ2-3): DAGVTQSPTHLIKTRGQQVTLRCSPKSGHDTVSWYQQALGQGPQFIFQYYEEEERQRGNFPDRFSGHQFPNYSSELNVNALLLGDSALYLCASSPTGTRVIAQYFGPGTRLTVL.

This chain uses TRBV10-3 with TRBJ2-7; 7 bases match TRBD1. CDR3 length: 13 residues. Germline V gene sequence: CDR1 ENHRY, CDR2 SYGVKD. V trimming: 11 bases; J trimming: 0 bases; junction bases outside the gene matches: 7. The CDR3 loop is CAAGTESSYEQYV. The CDR3 DNA sequence: TGTGCCGCAGGGACAGAGTCCTCCTACGAGCAGTACGTC.

V usage is TRBV5-1 and J usage is TRBJ1-1, with D tentatively TRBD1 (6 bases). This CDR3 contains 10 residues. CDR1 and CDR2 (germline): SGHRS, YFSETQ. The CDR3 spells CATGYTEAFF. CDR3 sequence (DNA): TGCGCAACAGGGTACACTGAAGCTTTCTTT.